The sequence of this T cell receptor beta chain was determined in a study of cytomegalovirus exposure and HLA in healthy donors. On the study more broadly: Findings of an earlier analysis included some 120 million unique TCR beta sequences from 190 million or so T cells. General study points: According to reports, the classifier identified cytomegalovirus status with high specificity and sensitivity. In vitro confirmation showed three CMV-associated chains to be CMV antigen specific. Most likely, a cluster of highly shared sequence variants arose as a sequencing artifact.

Germline CDR1 and CDR2: SEHNR and FQNEAQ (reference sequence). CDR3 length: 16 residues. PCR employed 60 Vbeta and 13 Jbeta primers. Repertoires were generated with immunoSEQ multiplex PCR, while TCRdb's copy carries only in-frame clones and drops some. The data hold 150,000 to 200,000 clones, with roughly three quarters observed a single time. As for this clone: Its antigen is unknown. A read error may produce the germline difference seen at one junction end.

The clonotype comes from a middle-aged woman in good health and CMV-seropositive. The specimen was PBMCs. The chain links TRBV7-9 to TRBJ2-2, with TRBD2 matching over 10 bases. CDR3 in DNA: TGTTCCAGCAGCCCCCAGCTAGCGGGGGAGACCGGGGAGCTGTTTTTT. Its protein product is CSSSPQLAGETGELFF.